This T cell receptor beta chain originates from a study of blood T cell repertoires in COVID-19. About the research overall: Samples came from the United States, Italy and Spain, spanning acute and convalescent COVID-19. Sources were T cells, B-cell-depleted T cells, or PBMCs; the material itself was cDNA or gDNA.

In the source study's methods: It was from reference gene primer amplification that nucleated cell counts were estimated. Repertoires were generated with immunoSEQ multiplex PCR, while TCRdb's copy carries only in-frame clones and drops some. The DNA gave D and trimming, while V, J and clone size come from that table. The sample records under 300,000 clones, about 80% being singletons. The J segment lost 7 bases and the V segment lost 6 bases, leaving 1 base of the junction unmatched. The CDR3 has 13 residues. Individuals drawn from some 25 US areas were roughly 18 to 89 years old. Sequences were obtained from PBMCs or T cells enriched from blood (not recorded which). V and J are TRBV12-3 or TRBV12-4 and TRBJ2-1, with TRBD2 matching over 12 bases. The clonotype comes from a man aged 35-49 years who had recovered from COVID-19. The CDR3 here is CASRLAGGNEQFF. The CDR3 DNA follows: TGTGCCAGCAGACTAGCGGGAGGAAATGAGCAGTTCTTC.